The clone carrying this T cell receptor (beta chain) came up once. Its cognate antigen is unknown. These data originate in a study of neurological immune-mediated disorders. Each sequencing run yielded over 160 million TCR-beta sequences from 15-18 subjects. Each CDR3 protein is one row after TCRdb ran MiXCR on the 5' RACE reads. The sample shows 69,000 or so distinct CDR3 sequences, approximately 4.6% of them seen only once. Whole-study results and caveats: Expansion of TCR clones was greatest in HTLV-1-associated myelopathy and smallest in multiple sclerosis, where it fell below that of healthy controls. The phylogenetic placement of 18 of 34 multiple sclerosis patients' repertoires in one related-CDR3 cluster constitutes a possible signature. There were no CDR3 amino acid sequences shared by expanded clones across subjects, a result suggesting private repertoires in all groups.

Sequenced: PBMCs. The TCR originated in a woman in her 70s with multiple sclerosis.

The CDR3 DNA is TGTGCCATCAGTAGCGGGAGTTTCTACGAGCAGTACTTC. It translates to CAISSGSFYEQYF. J is TRBJ2-7 and V is TRBV10-3, with 8 bases identical to TRBD2. The CDR3 covers 13 residues. CDR1 and CDR2 from the germline V gene are ENHRY and SYGVKD. V dropped 5 bases and J dropped 3; count of bases not matched to a gene: 3.